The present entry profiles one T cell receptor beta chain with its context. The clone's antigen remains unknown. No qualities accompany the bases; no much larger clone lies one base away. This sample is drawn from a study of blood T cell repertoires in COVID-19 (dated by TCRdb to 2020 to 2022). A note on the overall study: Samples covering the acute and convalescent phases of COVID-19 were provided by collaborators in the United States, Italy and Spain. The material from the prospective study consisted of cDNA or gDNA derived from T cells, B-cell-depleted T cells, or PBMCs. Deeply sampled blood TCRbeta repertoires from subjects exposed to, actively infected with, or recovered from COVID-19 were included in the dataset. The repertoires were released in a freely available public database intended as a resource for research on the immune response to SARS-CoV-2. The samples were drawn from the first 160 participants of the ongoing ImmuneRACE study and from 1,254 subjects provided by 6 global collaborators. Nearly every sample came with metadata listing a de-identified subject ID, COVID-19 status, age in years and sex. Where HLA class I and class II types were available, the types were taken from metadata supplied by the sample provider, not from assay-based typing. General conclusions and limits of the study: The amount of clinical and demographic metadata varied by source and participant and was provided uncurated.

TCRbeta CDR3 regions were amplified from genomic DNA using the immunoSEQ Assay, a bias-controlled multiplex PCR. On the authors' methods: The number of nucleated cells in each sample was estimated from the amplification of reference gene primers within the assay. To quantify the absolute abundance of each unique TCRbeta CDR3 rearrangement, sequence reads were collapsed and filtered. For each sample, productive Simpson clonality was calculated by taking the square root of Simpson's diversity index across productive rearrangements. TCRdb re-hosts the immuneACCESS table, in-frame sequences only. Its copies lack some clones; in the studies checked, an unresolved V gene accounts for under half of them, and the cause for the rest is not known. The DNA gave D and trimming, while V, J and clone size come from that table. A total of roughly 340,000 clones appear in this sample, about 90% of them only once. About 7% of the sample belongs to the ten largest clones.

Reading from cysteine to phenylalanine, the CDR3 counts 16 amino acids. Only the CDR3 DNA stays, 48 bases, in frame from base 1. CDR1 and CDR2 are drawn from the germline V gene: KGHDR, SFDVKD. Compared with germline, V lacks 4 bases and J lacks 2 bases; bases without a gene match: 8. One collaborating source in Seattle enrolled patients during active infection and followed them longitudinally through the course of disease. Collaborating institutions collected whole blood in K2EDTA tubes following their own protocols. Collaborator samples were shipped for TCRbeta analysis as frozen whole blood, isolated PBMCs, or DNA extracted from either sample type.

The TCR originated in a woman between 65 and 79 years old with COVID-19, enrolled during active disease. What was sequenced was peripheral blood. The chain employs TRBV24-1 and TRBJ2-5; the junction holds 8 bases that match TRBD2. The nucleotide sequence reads TGTGCCACCAGTGACGGGGGCCGGGGGGGACAAGAGACCCAGTACTTC. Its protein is CATSDGGRGGQETQYF.